This TCR beta chain was sequenced during a study of T cell responses to AZD1222 COVID-19 vaccine. On this clone: Its specificity is unknown.

In germline, CDR1 is MNHEY, CDR2 SVGEGT. The length of the CDR3 is 16 residues. V lost 3 bases to trimming and J lost 0 bases, with 15 bases between them. Here immunoSEQ multiplex PCR was the method, and the copy in TCRdb shows in-frame clones only, minus some. The sample has some 94,000 clones, approximately 89% seen once. Study-level results: Donors, mostly white British, included more females; clonal diversity was possibly underestimated. Unmutated variant regions reportedly attract nearly half of all spike-specific TCRs. Spike as a whole was targeted by vaccine-associated CD4 TCRs, dominant at 160-218 and 743-854.

Second-dose schedules of about 4 or about 12 weeks were combined. This receptor was taken from an adult who received the AZD1222 COVID-19 vaccine. This chain connects TRBV6-2 or TRBV6-3 to TRBJ2-7; D gene ambiguous. Sequenced here: peripheral blood, sampled 28 days after the second AZD1222 dose. The CDR3 here is CASSYMVGPVSYEQYF. In nucleotides, the CDR3 is TGTGCCAGCAGTTATATGGTCGGCCCGGTCTCCTACGAGCAGTACTTC.